These T cell receptor beta chains were read from a single sample in a study of cytomegalovirus exposure and HLA in healthy donors. Assay used: immunoSEQ multiplex PCR; TCRdb lists only in-frame clones, some missing. The table lists over 120,000 clones, over 80% of them singletons, with about 4.9% in the top ten. The sequenced material came from PBMCs. The receptor set was obtained from a man aged 18-30 years in good health and CMV-seropositive. Each CDR3 is given with its conserved first and last residue. Each record gives: CDR3 length, V gene, J gene, CDR3 protein.

13	TRBV29-1	TRBJ1-4	CSVRTRFNEKLFF
12	TRBV5-1	TRBJ2-1	CASSLDRAEQFF
15	TRBV7-8	TRBJ1-5	CASSTNVPEGQPQHF
18	TRBV6-1	TRBJ1-2	CASSEAIGRVSAGDGYTF
15	TRBV11-2	TRBJ2-1	CASSSSGLAGSEQFF
14	TRBV11-2	TRBJ2-1	CASSLVGQVSEQFF
15	TRBV29-1	TRBJ1-1	CSVKRAGGGKTEAFF
16	TRBV27	TRBJ1-5	CASSLSGQGNNQPQHF
13	TRBV2	TRBJ1-1	CASRAGLGTEAFF
14	TRBV9	TRBJ1-1	CASSFRQMNTEAFF
16	TRBV9	TRBJ2-1	CASSVGVQGYHNEQFF
14	TRBV28	TRBJ2-2	CASWGQGYTGELFF
15	TRBV28	TRBJ1-1	CASSWAGGINTEAFF
11	TRBV28	TRBJ2-7	CASSVLDEQYF
15	TRBV6-5	TRBJ1-4	CASSYSEGGNEKLFF
14	TRBV7-9	TRBJ1-1	CASSSDIGSAEAFF
15	TRBV6-5	TRBJ1-5	CASREARRSNQPQHF
14	TRBV6-1	TRBJ2-2	CASRGSGNTGELFF
14	TRBV18	TRBJ2-1	CASSPGQTYNEQFF
15	TRBV27	TRBJ1-6	CASSLGGLYNSPLHF
14	TRBV10-1	TRBJ1-1	CASSRSGMNTEAFF
14	TRBV6-6	TRBJ1-4	CASSYRGTNEKLFF
13	TRBV7-8	TRBJ2-7	CASSSTGRHEQYF
13	TRBV16	TRBJ1-3	CASSQRLQSTIYF
13	TRBV6-1	TRBJ1-1	CASRGTGNTEAFF
12	TRBV25-1	TRBJ1-5	CASGEGNQPQHF
15	TRBV2	TRBJ2-7	CASSARTSGSDEQYF
15	TRBV11-2	TRBJ1-1	CASSFQTALNTEAFF
14	TRBV6-5	TRBJ2-1	CASRASGSYNEQFF
14	TRBV19	TRBJ1-2	CASSTPTGQLGYTF
15	TRBV19	TRBJ2-7	CASSIGPSGRTEQYF
12	TRBV2	TRBJ2-3	CATGTKRDTQYF
11	TRBV6-5	TRBJ1-2	CASKFEYGYTF
15	TRBV30	TRBJ2-3	CAWSVKGKESDTQYF
14	TRBV5-1	TRBJ2-7	CASKDRGTSYEQYF
13	TRBV6-1	TRBJ2-2	CASSDPNTGELFF
16	TRBV4-1	TRBJ1-5	CASSQTGTESNQPQHF
14	TRBV9	TRBJ1-6	CASSSQGVRSPLHF
14	TRBV2	TRBJ1-5	CASGFNREGQPQHF
15	TRBV19	TRBJ2-3	CASSRAGQYTDTQYF
11	TRBV19	TRBJ1-5	CASTPNQPQHF
15	TRBV5-1	TRBJ1-1	CASSIQDRRNAEAFF
15	TRBV7-9	TRBJ2-3	CASSSPGQLTDTQYF
14	TRBV2	TRBJ2-7	CASSDGLASYEQYF
15	TRBV10-1	TRBJ1-1	CASSEGEGIWTEAFF
18	TRBV15	TRBJ2-6	CATSRDTAAATGANVLTF
13	TRBV30	TRBJ1-2	CAWSVSSGGKAAF
14	TRBV6-1	TRBJ2-7	CASSPKTGGAEQYF
15	TRBV7-2	TRBJ1-5	CASSLPPGMNQPQHF
14	TRBV9	TRBJ2-2	CASSQGQGTGELFF
13	TRBV9	TRBJ1-1	CASSQNRAGEAFF